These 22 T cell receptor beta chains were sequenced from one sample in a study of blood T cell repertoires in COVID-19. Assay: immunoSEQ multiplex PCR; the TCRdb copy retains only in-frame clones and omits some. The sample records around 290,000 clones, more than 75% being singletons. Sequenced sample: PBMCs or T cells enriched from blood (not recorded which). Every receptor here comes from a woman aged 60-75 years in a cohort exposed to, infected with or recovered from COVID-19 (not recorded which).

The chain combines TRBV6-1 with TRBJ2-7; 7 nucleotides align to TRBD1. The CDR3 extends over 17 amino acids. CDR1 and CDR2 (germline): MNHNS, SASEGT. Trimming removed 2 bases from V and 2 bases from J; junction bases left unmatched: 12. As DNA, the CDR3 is TGTGCCAGCAGTGAATTTAATAGAGGGGACAGAGCCTACGAGCAGTACTTC. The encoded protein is CASSEFNRGDRAYEQYF.

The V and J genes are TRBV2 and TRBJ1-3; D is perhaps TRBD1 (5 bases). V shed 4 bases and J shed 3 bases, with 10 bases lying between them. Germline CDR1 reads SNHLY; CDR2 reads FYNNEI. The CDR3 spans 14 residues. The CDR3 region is CASSAGRVGNTIYF. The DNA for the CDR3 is TGTGCCAGCAGTGCAGGCAGGGTTGGAAACACCATATATTTT. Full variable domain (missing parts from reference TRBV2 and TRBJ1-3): EPEVTQTPSHQVTQMGQEVILRCVPISNHLYFYWYRQILGQKVEFLVSFYNNEISEKSEIFDDQFSVERPDGSNFTLKIRSTKLEDSAMYFCASSAGRVGNTIYFGEGSWLTVV.

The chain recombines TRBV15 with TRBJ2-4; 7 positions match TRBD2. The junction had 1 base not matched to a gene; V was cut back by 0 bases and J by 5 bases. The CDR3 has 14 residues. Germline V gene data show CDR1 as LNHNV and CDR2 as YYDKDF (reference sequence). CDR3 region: CATSRDRGENIQYF. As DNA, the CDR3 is TGTGCCACCAGCAGAGATCGGGGGGAAAACATTCAGTACTTC.

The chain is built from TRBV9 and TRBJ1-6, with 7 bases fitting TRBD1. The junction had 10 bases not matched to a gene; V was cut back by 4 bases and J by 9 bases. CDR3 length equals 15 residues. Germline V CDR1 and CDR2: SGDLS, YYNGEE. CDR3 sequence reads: CASSKRGDSLSPLHF. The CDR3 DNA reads TGTGCCAGCAGCAAAAGAGGGGACAGTCTTTCACCCCTCCACTTT.

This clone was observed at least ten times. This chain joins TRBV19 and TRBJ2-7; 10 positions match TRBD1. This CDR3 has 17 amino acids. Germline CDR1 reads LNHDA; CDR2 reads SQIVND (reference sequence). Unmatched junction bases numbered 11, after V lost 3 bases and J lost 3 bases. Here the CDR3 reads CASSIRTNRDRGYEQYF. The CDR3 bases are TGTGCCAGTAGTATTCGTACGAATCGGGACAGGGGCTACGAGCAGTACTTC.

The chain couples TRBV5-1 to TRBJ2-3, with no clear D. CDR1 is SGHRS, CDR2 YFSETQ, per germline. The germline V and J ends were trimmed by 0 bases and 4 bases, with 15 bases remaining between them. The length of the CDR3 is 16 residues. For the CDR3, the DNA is TGCGCCAGCAGCTTGGGCGCTCCCGGGTCATCAGATACGCAGTATTTT. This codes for CASSLGAPGSSDTQYF. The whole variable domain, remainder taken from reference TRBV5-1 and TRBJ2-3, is KAGVTQTPRYLIKTRGQQVTLSCSPISGHRSVSWYQQTPGQGLQFLFEYFSETQRNKGNFPGRFSGRQFSNSRSEMNVSTLELGDSALYLCASSLGAPGSSDTQYFGPGTRLTVL.

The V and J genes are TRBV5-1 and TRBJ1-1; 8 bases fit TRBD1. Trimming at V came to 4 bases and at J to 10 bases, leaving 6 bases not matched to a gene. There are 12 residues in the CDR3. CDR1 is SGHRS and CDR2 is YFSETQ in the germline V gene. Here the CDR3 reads CASSLGQGLAFF. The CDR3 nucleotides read TGCGCCAGCAGCCTCGGACAGGGTTTAGCTTTCTTT.

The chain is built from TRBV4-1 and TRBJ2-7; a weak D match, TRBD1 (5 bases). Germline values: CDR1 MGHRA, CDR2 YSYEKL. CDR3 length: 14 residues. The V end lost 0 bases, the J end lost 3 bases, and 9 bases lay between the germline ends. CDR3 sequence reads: CASSQDTGYYEQYF. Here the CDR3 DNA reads TGCGCCAGCAGCCAAGACACAGGTTACTACGAGCAGTACTTC.

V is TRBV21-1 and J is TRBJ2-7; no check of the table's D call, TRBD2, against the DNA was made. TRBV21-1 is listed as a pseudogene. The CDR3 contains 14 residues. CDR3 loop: CASSKAKSTYEQYF. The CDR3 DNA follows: TGTGCCAGCAGCAAAGCCAAGAGCACCTACGAGCAGTACTTC.

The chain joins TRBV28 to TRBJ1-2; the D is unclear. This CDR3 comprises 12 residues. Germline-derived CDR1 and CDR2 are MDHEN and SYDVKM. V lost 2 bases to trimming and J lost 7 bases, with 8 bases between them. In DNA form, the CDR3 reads TGTGCCAGCAGTTTAAGGAGTTTTGGCTACACCTTC. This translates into CASSLRSFGYTF.

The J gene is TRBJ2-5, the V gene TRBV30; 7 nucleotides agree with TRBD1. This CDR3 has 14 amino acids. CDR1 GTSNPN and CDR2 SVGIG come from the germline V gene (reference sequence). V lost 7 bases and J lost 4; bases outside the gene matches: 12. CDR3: CASATKAGGETQYF. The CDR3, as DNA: TGTGCCTCCGCCACAAAGGCAGGGGGAGAGACCCAGTACTTC.

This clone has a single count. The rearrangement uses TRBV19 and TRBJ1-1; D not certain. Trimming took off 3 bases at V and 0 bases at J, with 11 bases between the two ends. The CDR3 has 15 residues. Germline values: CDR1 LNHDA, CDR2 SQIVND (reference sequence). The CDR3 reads CASSIGGQLNTEAFF. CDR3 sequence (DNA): TGTGCCAGTAGTATCGGTGGGCAGCTGAACACTGAAGCTTTCTTT.

This CDR3 reads CASSLDGGPYNEQFF. DNA of the CDR3: TGCGCCAGCAGCTTGGATGGAGGGCCGTACAATGAGCAGTTCTTC. The chain is built from TRBV5-1 and TRBJ2-1; D might be TRBD2 (6 bases). The germline CDR1 and CDR2 sequences are SGHRS and YFSETQ. The V gene lost 0 bases and the J gene lost 4 bases, with 11 bases spanning the gap. CDR3 length: 15 residues.

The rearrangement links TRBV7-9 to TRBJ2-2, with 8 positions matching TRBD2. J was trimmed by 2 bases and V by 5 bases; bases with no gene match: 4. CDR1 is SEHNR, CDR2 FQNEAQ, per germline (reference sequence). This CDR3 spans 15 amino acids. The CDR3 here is CASSPSGGNTGELFF. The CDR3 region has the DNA TGTGCCAGCAGCCCCAGCGGGGGTAACACCGGGGAGCTGTTTTTT.

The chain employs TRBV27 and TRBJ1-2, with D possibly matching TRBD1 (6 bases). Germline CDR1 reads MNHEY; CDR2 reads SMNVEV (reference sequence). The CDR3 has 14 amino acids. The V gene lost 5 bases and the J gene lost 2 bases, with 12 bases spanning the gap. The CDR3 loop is CASSPRGGNYGYTF. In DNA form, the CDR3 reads TGTGCCAGCAGTCCTAGGGGGGGCAACTATGGCTACACCTTC.

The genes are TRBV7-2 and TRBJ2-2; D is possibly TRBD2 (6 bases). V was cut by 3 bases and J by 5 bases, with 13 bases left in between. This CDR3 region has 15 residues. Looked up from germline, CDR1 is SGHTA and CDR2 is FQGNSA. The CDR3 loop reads CASSLDGSITGELFF. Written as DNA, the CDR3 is TGTGCCAGCAGCTTGGACGGGAGCATAACCGGGGAGCTGTTTTTT.

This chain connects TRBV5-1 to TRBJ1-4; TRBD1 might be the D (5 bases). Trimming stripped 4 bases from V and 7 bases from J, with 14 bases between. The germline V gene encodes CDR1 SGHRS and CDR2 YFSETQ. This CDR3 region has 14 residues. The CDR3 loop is CASSLRDGGEKLFF. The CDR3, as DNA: TGCGCCAGCAGCCTAAGGGACGGGGGTGAAAAACTGTTTTTT.

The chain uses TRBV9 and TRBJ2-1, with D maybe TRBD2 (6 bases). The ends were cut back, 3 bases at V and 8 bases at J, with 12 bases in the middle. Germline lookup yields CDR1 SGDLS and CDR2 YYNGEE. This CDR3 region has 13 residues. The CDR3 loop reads CASSGRLGDEQFF. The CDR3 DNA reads TGTGCCAGCAGCGGCCGACTAGGCGATGAGCAGTTCTTC.

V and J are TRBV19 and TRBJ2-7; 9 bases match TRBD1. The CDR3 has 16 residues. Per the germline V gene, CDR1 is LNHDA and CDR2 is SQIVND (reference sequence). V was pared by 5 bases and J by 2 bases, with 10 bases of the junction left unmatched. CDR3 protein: CASSSRTGAGPYEQYF. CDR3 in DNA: TGTGCCAGTAGTTCCCGGACAGGGGCTGGCCCCTACGAGCAGTACTTC.

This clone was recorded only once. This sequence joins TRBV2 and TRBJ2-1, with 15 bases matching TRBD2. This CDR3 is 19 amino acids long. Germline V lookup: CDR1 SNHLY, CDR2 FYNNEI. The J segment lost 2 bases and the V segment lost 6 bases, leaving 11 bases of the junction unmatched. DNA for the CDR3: TGTGCCAGCAGGGCGGGACTAGCGGGAGGATTTAGGGCCTACAATGAGCAGTTCTTC. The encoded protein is CASRAGLAGGFRAYNEQFF.

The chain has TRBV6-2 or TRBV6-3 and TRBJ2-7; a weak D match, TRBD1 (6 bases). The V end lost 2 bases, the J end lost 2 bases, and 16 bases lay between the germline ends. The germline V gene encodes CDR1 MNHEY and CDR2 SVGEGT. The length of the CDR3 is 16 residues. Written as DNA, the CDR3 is TGTGCCAGCAGTTACAAACTTAGGACAGCTCCCTACGAGCAGTACTTC. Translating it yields CASSYKLRTAPYEQYF.

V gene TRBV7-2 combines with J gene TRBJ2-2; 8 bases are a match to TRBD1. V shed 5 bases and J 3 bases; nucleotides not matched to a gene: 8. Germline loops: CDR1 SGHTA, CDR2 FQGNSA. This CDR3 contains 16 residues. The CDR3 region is CASSPGQGGHTGELFF. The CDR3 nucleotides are TGTGCCAGCAGCCCAGGACAGGGTGGACACACCGGGGAGCTGTTTTTT. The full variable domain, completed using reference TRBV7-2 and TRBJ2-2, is GAGVSQSPSNKVTEKGKDVELRCDPISGHTALYWYRQSLGQGLEFLIYFQGNSAPDKSGLPSDRFSAERTGGSVSTLTIQRTQQEDSAVYLCASSPGQGGHTGELFFGEGSRLTVL.